This T cell receptor beta chain comes out of a study of CD8+CD57+ T cells in acquired aplastic anemia. For the study at large: CD4+ and CD8+ cells, once sorted, gave DNA averaging about 3.4 ug.

General observations from the study: Almost 30 shared CD8+ CDR3s appeared highly expressed within patients' immunodominant clones.

Points on this clonotype: Antigen unknown.

The use of genomic DNA as template underpinned the TCR beta VDJ and CDR3 profiling. TCRdb re-derived calls from the reads in MiXCR, one entry per CDR3 protein. Counted here are about 58,000 distinct CDR3 sequences, 57% occurring once; the ten biggest clones make up less than 20%. Selection for sequencing was limited to patients who had shown CD8+CD57+ cell expansion by flow cytometry. Each patient had severe acquired aplastic anemia. Blood samples were obtained from patients who had received no prior therapy. This TCR was recovered from a human donor with aplastic anemia. The sequenced material came from sorted CD4+, CD8+, or CD8+CD57+ T cells (not recorded which) from PBMCs.

The CDR3, as DNA: TGCAGCGCCAACGGACAGGGGGGCACAGATACGCAGTATTTT. Its protein is CSANGQGGTDTQYF. V usage is TRBV29-1 and J usage is TRBJ2-3; the match to TRBD1 covers 10 bases. The CDR3 runs 14 residues. Germline values: CDR1 SQVTM, CDR2 ANQGSEA. V was clipped by 7 bases and J by 1 base; unmatched bases: 5.